The 5 T cell receptor beta chains listed next were all sequenced from one sample in a study of blood T cell repertoires in COVID-19. This table comes from immunoSEQ multiplex PCR, and its TCRdb copy is limited to in-frame clones, with some not included. This sample has some 150,000 clones; about 79% occur once, and the top ten carry roughly 7.2%. The sample consisted of peripheral blood. The receptors stem from a woman aged 45-60 years in a cohort sampled during active or convalescent COVID-19.

The gene calls are TRBV5-1 and TRBJ1-1, with a possible D match to TRBD1 (6 bases). The CDR3 sequence is 15 residues long. V lost 4 bases and J 5 bases, leaving 18 bases between the germline ends. The germline V gene has CDR1 SGHRS and CDR2 YFSETQ. CDR3 nucleotide sequence: TGCGCCAGCAGCCTCACTACAGGGATTCCTACTGAAGCTTTCTTT. Translation gives CASSLTTGIPTEAFF.

The chain carries TRBV7-2 and TRBJ1-4; no clear D gene. Between the trimmed V and J ends, which lost 2 bases and 6 bases, there was a span of 7 bases. The V gene's germline CDR1 is SGHTA and CDR2 FQGNSA. This CDR3 has 13 amino acids. This CDR3 is CASSLNTYEKLFF. Written as DNA, the CDR3 is TGTGCCAGCAGCTTAAACACCTATGAAAAACTGTTTTTT.

The chain recombines TRBV5-6 with TRBJ1-2; D unclear. The germline V gene has CDR1 SGHDT and CDR2 YYEEEE. CDR3 length: 14 amino acids. V lost 6 bases and J 2 bases, leaving 14 bases between the germline ends. Here the CDR3 DNA reads TGTGCCAGCACCTTATCGTTCCTCAACTATGGCTACACCTTC. Its translation is CASTLSFLNYGYTF. The full variable domain, in which reference TRBV5-6 and TRBJ1-2 provide the parts outside the CDR3, is DAGVTQSPTHLIKTRGQQVTLRCSPKSGHDTVSWYQQALGQGPQFIFQYYEEEERQRGNFPDRFSGHQFPNYSSELNVNALLLGDSALYLCASTLSFLNYGYTFGSGTRLTVV.

This chain uses TRBV9 with TRBJ2-2, with D possibly TRBD1 on 5 matching bases. Germline V gene lookup returns CDR1 SGDLS and CDR2 YYNGEE. Trimming took off 0 bases at V and 5 bases at J, with 14 bases between the two ends. This CDR3 spans 16 amino acids. In DNA form, the CDR3 reads TGTGCCAGCAGCGTAGAGGGCAGGGCTCGGACCGGGGAGCTGTTTTTT. It codes for CASSVEGRARTGELFF.

The chain has TRBV11-3 and TRBJ2-1; 8 nucleotides agree with TRBD2. This CDR3 contains 14 residues. Germline CDR1 reads SGHNT; CDR2 reads YENEEA. Trimming took 5 bases from V and 3 from J; bases not matched to a gene: 3. This CDR3 reads CASSTSGRYNEQFF. The CDR3 bases are TGTGCCAGCAGCACTAGCGGCCGCTACAATGAGCAGTTCTTC.